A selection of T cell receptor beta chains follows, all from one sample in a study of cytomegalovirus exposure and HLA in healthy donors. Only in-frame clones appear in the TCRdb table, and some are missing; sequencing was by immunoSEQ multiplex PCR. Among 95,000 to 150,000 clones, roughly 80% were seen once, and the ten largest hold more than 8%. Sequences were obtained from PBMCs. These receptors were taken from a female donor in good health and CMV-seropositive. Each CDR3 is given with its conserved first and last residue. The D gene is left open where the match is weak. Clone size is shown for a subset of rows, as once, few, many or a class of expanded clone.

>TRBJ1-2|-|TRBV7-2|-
CASSLGQSYGYTF
TGTGCCAGCAGCCTTGGACAGTCTTATGGCTACACCTTC
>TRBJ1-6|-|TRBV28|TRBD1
CASKDRELPLHF
TGTGCCAGCAAGGACAGGGAACTGCCCCTCCACTTT
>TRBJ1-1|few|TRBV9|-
CASSVLLTTEAFF
TGTGCCAGCAGCGTCTTGCTAACCACTGAAGCTTTCTTT
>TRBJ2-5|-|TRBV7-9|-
CASTLGLLETKETQYF
TGTGCCAGCACCCTGGGACTCTTGGAGACAAAAGAGACCCAGTACTTC
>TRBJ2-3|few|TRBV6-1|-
CASSALRSQRASDTQYF
TGTGCCAGCAGTGCCCTTAGAAGTCAGCGAGCCTCAGATACGCAGTATTTT
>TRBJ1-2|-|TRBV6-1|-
CASSERMSGFYTF
TGTGCCAGCAGTGAAAGAATGTCAGGGTTCTACACCTTC
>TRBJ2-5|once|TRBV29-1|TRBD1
CSVEWDSQETQYF
TGCAGCGTTGAATGGGACAGCCAAGAGACCCAGTACTTC
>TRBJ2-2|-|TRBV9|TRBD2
CASSVVAGYTGELFF
TGTGCCAGCAGCGTAGTAGCGGGATACACCGGGGAGCTGTTTTTT
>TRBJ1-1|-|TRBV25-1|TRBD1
CASSGGTEAFF
TGTGCCAGCTCAGGGGGGACTGAAGCTTTCTTT
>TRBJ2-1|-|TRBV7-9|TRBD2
CASSLRTSGRNEQFF
TGTGCCAGCAGCCTCCGGACTAGCGGTAGAAATGAGCAGTTCTTC
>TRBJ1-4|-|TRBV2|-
CASRELGVANEKLFF
TGTGCCAGCAGGGAGCTAGGGGTGGCCAATGAAAAACTGTTTTTT
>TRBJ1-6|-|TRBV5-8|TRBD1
CASSWRDRDNSPLHF
TGTGCCAGCAGCTGGAGGGACAGGGATAATTCACCCCTCCACTTT
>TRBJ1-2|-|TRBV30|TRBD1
CAWHRGLGGYTF
TGTGCCTGGCACAGGGGGTTGGGTGGCTACACCTTC